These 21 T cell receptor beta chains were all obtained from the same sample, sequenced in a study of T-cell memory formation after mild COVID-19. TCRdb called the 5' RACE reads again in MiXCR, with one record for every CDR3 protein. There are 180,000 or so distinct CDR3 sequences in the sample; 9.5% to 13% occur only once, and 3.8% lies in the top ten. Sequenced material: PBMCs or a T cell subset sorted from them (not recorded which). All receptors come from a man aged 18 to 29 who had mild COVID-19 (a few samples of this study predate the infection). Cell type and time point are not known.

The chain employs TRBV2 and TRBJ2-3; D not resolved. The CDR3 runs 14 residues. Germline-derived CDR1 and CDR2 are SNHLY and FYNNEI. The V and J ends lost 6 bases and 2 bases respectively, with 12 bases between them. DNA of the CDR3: TGTGCCAGCAGCCAGATCAGTCCCACAGATACGCAGTATTTT. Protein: CASSQISPTDTQYF.

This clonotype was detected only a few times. The CDR3 DNA sequence: TGTGCCAGCAGCTTAGCGCAGGGGGCGACCACTGAAGCTTTCTTT. Translation gives CASSLAQGATTEAFF. This rearrangement joins TRBV7-2 to TRBJ1-1, with 8 bases lining up with TRBD1. This CDR3 contains 15 residues. Per the germline V gene, CDR1 is SGHTA and CDR2 is FQGNSA. The V gene end was trimmed by 0 bases and the J gene end by 4 bases; junction bases not matched to a gene: 4.

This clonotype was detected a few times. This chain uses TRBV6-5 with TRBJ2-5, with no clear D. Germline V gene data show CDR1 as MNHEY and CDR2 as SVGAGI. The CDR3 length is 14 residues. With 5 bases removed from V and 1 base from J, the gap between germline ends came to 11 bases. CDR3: CASSLRHPQETQYF. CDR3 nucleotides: TGTGCCAGCAGTCTTAGACACCCCCAAGAGACCCAGTACTTC.

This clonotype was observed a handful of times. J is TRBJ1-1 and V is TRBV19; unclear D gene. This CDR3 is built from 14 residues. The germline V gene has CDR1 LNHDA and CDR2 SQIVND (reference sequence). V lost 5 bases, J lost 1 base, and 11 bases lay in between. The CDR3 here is CASSSRTWNTEAFF. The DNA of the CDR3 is TGTGCCAGTAGTTCCCGTACCTGGAACACTGAAGCTTTCTTT. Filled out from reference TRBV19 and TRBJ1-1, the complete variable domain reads DGGITQSPKYLFRKEGQNVTLSCEQNLNHDAMYWYRQDPGQGLRLIYYSQIVNDFQKGDIAEGYSVSREKKESFPLTVTSAQKNPTAFYLCASSSRTWNTEAFFGQGTRLTVV.

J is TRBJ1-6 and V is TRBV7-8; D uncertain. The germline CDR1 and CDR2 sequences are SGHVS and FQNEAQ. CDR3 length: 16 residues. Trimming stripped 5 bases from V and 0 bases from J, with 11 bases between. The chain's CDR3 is CASSTGESSYNSPLHF. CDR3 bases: TGTGCCAGCAGCACCGGGGAAAGCTCCTATAATTCACCCCTCCACTTT.

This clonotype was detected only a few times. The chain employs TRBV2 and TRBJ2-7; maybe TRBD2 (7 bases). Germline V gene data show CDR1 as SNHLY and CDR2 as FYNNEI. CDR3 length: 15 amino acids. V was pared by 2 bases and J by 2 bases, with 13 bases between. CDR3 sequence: CASSERGGSTYEQYF. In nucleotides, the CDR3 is TGTGCCAGCAGTGAAAGGGGGGGATCGACCTACGAGCAGTACTTC.

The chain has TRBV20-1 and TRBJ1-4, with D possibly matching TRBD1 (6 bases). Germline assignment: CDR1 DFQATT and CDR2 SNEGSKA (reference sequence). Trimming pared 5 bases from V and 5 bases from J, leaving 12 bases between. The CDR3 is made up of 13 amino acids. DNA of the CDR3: TGCAGTGCTGGGGACAAATGGAATGAAAAACTGTTTTTT. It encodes CSAGDKWNEKLFF.

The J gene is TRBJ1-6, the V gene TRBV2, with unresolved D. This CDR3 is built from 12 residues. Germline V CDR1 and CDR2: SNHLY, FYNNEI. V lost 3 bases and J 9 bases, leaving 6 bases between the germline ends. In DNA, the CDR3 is TGTGCCAGCAGTGACCCGGGTTCACCCCTCCACTTT. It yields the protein CASSDPGSPLHF.

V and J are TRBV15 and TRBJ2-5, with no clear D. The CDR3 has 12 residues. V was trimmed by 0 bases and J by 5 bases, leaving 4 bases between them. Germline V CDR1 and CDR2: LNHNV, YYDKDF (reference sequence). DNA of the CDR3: TGTGCCACCAGCAGAGATTGGGAGACCCAGTACTTC. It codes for CATSRDWETQYF.

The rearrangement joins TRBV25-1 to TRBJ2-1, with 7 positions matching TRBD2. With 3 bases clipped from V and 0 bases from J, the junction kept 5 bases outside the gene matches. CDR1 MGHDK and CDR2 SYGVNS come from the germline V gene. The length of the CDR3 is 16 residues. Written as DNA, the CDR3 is TGTGCCAGCAGTGAGGGAGGCGGGGGCTCCTACAATGAGCAGTTCTTC. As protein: CASSEGGGGSYNEQFF.

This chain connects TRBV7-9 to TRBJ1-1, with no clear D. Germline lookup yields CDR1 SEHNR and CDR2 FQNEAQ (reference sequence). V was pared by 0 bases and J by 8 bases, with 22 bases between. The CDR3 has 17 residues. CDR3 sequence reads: CASSLAATTALSMEAFF. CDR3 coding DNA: TGTGCCAGCAGCTTAGCAGCGACCACAGCGCTATCTATGGAAGCTTTCTTT. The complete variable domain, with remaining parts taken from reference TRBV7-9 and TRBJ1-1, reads DTGVSQNPRHKITKRGQNVTFRCDPISEHNRLYWYRQTLGQGPEFLTYFQNEAQLEKSRLLSDRFSAERPKGSFSTLEIQRTEQGDSAMYLCASSLAATTALSMEAFFGQGTRLTVV.

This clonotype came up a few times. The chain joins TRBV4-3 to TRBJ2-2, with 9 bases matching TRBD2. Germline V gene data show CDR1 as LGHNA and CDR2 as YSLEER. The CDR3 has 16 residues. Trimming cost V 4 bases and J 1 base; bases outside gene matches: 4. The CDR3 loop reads CASSPRGGLNTGELFF. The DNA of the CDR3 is TGCGCCAGCAGCCCGCGGGGGGGCCTGAACACCGGGGAGCTGTTTTTT.

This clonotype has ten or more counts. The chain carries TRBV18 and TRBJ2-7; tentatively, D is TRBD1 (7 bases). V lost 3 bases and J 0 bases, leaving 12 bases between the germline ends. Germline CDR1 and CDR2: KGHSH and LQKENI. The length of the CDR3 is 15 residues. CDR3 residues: CASSPLRGDSYEQYF. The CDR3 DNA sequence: TGTGCCAGCTCACCCCTCAGGGGGGACTCCTACGAGCAGTACTTC.

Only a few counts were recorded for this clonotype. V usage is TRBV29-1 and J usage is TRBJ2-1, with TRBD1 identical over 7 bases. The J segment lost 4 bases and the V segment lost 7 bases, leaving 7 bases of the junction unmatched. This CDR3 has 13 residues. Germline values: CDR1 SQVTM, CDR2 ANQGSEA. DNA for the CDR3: TGCAGCGCGGGACAGCAACAATACAATGAGCAGTTCTTC. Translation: CSAGQQQYNEQFF.

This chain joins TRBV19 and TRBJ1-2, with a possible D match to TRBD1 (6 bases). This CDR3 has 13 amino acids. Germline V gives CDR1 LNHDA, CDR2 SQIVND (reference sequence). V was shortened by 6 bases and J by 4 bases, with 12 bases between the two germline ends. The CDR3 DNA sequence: TGTGCCAGTAGATTAGACAGGTCCTATGGCTACACCTTC. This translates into CASRLDRSYGYTF.

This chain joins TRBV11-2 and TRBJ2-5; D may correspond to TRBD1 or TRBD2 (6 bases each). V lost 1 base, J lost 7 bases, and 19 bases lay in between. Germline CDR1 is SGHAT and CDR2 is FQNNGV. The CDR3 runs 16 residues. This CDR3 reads CASSLAGSSGAVTQYF. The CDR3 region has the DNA TGTGCCAGCAGCTTAGCCGGGTCCTCGGGGGCGGTGACCCAGTACTTC.

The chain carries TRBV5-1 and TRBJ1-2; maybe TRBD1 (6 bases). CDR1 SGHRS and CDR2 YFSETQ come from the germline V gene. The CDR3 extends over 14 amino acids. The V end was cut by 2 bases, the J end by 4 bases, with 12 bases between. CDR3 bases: TGCGCCAGCAGCTTTAGGACAGACCTCTATGGCTACACCTTC. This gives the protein CASSFRTDLYGYTF.

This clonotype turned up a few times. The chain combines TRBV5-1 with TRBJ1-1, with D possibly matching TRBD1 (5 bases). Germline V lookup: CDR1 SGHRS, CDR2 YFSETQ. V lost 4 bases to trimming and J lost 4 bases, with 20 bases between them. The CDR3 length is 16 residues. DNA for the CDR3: TGCGCCAGCAGCCATCCTCGGGGGTCCGGACCCACTGAAGCTTTCTTT. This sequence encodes CASSHPRGSGPTEAFF. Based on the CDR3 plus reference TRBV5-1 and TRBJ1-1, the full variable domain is KAGVTQTPRYLIKTRGQQVTLSCSPISGHRSVSWYQQTPGQGLQFLFEYFSETQRNKGNFPGRFSGRQFSNSRSEMNVSTLELGDSALYLCASSHPRGSGPTEAFFGQGTRLTVV.

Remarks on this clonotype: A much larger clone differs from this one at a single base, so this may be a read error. The chain's CDR3 is CSARNPSDNQPQHF. The DNA of the CDR3 is TGCAGTGCCAGGAATCCCTCAGACAATCAGCCCCAGCATTTT. This chain uses TRBV20-1 with TRBJ1-5; D gene unclear. Germline V gene sequence: CDR1 DFQATT, CDR2 SNEGSKA (reference sequence). V lost 6 bases, J lost 3 bases, and 15 bases lay in between. The CDR3 is made up of 14 amino acids.

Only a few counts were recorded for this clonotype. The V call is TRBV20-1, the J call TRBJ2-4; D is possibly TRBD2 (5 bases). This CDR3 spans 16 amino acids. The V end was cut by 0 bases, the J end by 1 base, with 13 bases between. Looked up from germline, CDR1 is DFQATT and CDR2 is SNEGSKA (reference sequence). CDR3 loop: CSARDIQRGAKNIQYF. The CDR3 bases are TGCAGTGCTAGAGATATCCAGCGAGGGGCCAAAAACATTCAGTACTTC.

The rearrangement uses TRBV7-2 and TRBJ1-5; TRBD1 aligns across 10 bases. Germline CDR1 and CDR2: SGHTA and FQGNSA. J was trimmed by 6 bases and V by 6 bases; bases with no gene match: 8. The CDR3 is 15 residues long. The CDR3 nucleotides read TGTGCCAGCAGGGTGGGGACAGGGGTTCTTCAGCCCCAGCATTTT. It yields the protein CASRVGTGVLQPQHF.